This paragraph reports one T cell receptor beta chain. Sequencing was performed with immunoSEQ multiplex PCR; in TCRdb, only in-frame clones are kept and a portion is missing. The table has tens of thousands of clones, about nine tenths seen once. The entry originates in a study of OX40 agonist ivuxolimab in advanced cancers. Across the study: Hepatocellular carcinoma, melanoma, renal cell or head and neck cancer was diagnosed in the dose-escalation patients. Under the entry rules, prior anti-PD-1, anti-PD-L1 or anti-CTLA-4 therapy was allowed, and about 38% had some.

Germline-derived CDR1 and CDR2 are SGHDT and YYEEEE. This CDR3 contains 16 residues. V was shortened by 3 bases and J by 2 bases, with 15 bases between the two germline ends. V is TRBV5-6 and J is TRBJ1-3; D possibly corresponds to TRBD1 (5 bases). The sequencing here drew on CD4+ or CD8+ T cells sorted from blood, taken in a trial of the OX40 agonist ivuxolimab. The receptor was isolated from an adult with an advanced solid tumor such as melanoma, head and neck, liver or kidney cancer. The CDR3 coding sequence is TGTGCCAGCAGCTCTGATCCCAGGGCCCCTGGAAACACCATATATTTT. Protein: CASSSDPRAPGNTIYF.